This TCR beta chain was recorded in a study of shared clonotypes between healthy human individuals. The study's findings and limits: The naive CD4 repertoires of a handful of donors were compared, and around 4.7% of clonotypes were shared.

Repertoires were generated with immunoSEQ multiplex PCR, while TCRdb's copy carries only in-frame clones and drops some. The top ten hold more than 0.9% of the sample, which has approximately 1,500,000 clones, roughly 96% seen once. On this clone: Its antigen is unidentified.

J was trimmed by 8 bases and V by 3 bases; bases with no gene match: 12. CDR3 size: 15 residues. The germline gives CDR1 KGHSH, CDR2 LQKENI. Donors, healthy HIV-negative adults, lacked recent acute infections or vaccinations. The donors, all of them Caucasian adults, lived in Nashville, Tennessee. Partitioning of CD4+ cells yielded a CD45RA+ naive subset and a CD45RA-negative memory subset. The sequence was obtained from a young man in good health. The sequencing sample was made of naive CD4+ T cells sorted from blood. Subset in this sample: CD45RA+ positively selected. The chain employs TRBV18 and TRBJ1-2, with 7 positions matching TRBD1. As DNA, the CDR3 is TGTGCCAGCTCACCCCTGGGGGGGGACAGACAAGGCTACACCTTC. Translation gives CASSPLGGDRQGYTF.